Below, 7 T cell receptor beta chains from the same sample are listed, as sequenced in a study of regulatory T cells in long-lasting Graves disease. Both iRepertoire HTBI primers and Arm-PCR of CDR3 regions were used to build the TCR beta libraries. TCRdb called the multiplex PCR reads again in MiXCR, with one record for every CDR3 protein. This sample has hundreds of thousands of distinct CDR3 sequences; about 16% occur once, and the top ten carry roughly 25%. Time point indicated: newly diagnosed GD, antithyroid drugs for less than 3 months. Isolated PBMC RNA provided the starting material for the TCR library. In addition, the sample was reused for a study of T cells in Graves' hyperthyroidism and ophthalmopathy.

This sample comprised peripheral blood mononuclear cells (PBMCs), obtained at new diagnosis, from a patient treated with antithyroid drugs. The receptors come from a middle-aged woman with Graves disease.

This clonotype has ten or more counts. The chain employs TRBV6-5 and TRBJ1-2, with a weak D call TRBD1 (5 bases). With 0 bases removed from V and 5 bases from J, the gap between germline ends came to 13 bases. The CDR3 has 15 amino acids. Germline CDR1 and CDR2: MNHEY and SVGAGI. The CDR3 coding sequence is TGTGCCAGCAGTTACTCTGGGGCAGGGTGGTATGGCTACACCTTC. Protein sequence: CASSYSGAGWYGYTF.

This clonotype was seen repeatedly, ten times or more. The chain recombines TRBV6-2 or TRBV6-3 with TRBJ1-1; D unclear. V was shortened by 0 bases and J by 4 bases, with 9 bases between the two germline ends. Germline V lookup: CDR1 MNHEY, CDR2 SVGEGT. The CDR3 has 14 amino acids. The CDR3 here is CASSYSQGFTEAFF. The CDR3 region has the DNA TGTGCCAGCAGTTACTCCCAAGGATTCACTGAAGCTTTCTTT.

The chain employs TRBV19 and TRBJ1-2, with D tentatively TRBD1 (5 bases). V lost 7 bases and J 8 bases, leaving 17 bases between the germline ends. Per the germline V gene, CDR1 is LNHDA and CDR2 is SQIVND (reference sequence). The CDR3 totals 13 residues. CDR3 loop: CASTIGQGGGYTF. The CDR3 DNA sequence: TGTGCCAGTACCATCGGCCAGGGAGGGGGCTACACCTTC.

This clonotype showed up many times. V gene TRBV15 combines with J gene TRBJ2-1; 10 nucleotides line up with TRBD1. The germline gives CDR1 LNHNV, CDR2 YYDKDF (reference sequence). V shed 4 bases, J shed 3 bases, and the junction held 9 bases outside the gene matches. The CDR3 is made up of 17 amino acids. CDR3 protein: CATSIKFGTGVYNEQFF. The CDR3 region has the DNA TGTGCCACCAGCATTAAATTCGGGACAGGGGTCTACAATGAGCAGTTCTTC.

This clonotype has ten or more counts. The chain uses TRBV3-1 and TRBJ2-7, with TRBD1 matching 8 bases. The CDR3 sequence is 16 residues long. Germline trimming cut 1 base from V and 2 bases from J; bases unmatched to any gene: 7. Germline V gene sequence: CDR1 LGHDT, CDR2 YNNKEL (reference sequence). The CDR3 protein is CASSQADRGPTYEQYF. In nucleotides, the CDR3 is TGTGCCAGCAGCCAAGCAGACAGGGGACCAACCTACGAGCAGTACTTC.

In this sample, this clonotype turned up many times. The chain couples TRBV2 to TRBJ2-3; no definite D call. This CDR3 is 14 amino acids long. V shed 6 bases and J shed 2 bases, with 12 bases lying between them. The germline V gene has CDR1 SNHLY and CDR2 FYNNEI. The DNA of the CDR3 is TGTGCCAGCAGGGGCAGCCCACCCACAGATACGCAGTATTTT. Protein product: CASRGSPPTDTQYF.

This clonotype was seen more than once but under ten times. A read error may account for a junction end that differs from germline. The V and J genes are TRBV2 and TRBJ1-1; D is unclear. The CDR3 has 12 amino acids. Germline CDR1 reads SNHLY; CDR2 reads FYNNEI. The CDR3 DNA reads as TGTGCCAACAGTGAGTTGAACACTGAAGCTTTCTTT. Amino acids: CANSELNTEAFF.